This record covers a single TCR beta chain. In germline, CDR1 is LGHDT, CDR2 YNNKEL (reference sequence). The CDR3 is made up of 19 amino acids. With 6 bases clipped from V and 0 bases from J, the junction kept 17 bases outside the gene matches. These data belong to a study of blood T cell repertoires in COVID-19. Study-level background: Samples representing acute and convalescent COVID-19 were sourced from the United States, Italy and Spain.

Assay: immunoSEQ multiplex PCR; the TCRdb copy retains only in-frame clones and omits some. The sample yields some 240,000 clones, roughly 80% seen once. The clonotype comes from a woman between 55 and 75 years old with active or convalescent COVID-19. The gene calls are TRBV3-1 (or the pseudogene TRBV3-2) and TRBJ2-1, with 7 bases fitting TRBD2. Sequences were obtained from peripheral blood. The CDR3 nucleotides read TGTGCCAGCAGGAAAAGCCAGCGGGGCTTTATGAGCTCCTACAATGAGCAGTTCTTC. This translates into CASRKSQRGFMSSYNEQFF.